Below, 2 T cell receptor beta chains from the same sample are listed, as sequenced in a study of siplizumab effects on memory and regulatory T cells. Sequencing used immunoSEQ multiplex PCR; TCRdb keeps in-frame clones, though not all of them. The sample consists of more than 95,000 clones, about 92% of them appearing once. The sequenced sample was CD4+ T cells sorted from blood. The receptor source for this set is a human donor in good health.

This clone showed up just a few times. The chain carries TRBV14 and TRBJ1-1; maybe TRBD1 (6 bases). The V gene's germline CDR1 is SGHDN and CDR2 FVKESK. V was clipped by 1 base and J by 4 bases, with 10 bases between them. This CDR3 spans 14 amino acids. The CDR3, as DNA: TGTGCCAGCAGCCAAGTGCTAGGGGGCACTGAAGCTTTCTTT. Translation: CASSQVLGGTEAFF.

The genes are TRBV11-2 and TRBJ2-4, with 9 bases identical to TRBD1. The CDR3 runs 16 residues. V shed 5 bases, J shed 3 bases, and the junction held 8 bases outside the gene matches. Germline assignment: CDR1 SGHAT and CDR2 FQNNGV. CDR3 in DNA: TGTGCCAGCAGCGCAACACAGGGGGCGGGCAAAAACATTCAGTACTTC. Protein: CASSATQGAGKNIQYF.